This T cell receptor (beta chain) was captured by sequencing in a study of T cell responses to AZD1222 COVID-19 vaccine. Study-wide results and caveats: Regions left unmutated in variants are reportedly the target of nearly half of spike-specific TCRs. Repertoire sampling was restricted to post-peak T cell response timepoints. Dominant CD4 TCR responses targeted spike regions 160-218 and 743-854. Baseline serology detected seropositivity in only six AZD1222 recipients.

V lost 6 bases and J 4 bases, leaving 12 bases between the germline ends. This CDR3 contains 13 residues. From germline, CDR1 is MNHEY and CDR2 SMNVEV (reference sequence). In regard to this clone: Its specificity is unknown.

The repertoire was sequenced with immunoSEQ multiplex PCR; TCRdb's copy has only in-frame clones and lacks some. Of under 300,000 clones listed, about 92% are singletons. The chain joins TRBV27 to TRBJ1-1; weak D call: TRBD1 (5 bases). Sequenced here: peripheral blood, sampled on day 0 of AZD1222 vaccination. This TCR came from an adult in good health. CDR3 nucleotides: TGTGCCAGCAGGCAGGGAAGAAGCACTGAAGCTTTCTTT. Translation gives CASRQGRSTEAFF.